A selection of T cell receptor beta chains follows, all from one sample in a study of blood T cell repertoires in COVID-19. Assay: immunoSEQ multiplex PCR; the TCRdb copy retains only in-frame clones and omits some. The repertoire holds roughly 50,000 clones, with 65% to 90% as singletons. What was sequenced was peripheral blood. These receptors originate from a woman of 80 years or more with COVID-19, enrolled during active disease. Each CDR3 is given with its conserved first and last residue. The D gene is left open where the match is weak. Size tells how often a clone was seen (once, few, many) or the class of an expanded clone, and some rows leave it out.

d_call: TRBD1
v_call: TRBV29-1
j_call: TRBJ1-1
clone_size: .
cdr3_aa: CSVQAGGHTEAFF
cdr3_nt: TGCAGCGTTCAAGCAGGGGGGCACACTGAAGCTTTCTTT

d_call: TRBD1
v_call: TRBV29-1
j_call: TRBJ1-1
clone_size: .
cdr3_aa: CSVGPLTGGGTEAFF
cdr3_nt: TGCAGCGTGGGGCCCCTGACAGGGGGGGGCACTGAAGCTTTCTTT

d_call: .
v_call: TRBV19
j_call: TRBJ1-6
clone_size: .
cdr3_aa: CASSLSLSSPLHF
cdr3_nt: TGTGCCAGTAGCCTAAGTCTGAGTTCACCCCTCCACTTT

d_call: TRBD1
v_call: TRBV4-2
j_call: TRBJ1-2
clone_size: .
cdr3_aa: CASSLRTGRGGYTF
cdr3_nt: TGTGCCAGCAGCCTAAGGACAGGACGTGGTGGCTACACCTTC

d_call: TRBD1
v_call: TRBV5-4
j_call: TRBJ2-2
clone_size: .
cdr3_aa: CASRTTGGSAGELFF
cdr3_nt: TGTGCCAGCAGGACCACAGGGGGCTCGGCCGGGGAGCTGTTTTTT

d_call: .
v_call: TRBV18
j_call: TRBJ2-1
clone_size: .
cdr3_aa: CASSPGMTELSREQFF
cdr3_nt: TGTGCCAGCTCACCAGGAATGACAGAACTATCGCGGGAGCAGTTCTTC

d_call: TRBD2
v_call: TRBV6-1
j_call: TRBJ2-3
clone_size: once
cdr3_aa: CASSEPGLAGGSTDTQYF
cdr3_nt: TGTGCCAGCAGTGAACCCGGTCTAGCGGGAGGCAGCACAGATACGCAGTATTTT

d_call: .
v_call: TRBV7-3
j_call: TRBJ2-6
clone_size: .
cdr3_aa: CASSSAGASSGANVLTF
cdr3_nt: TGTGCCAGCAGCTCGGCAGGGGCGTCCTCTGGGGCCAACGTCCTGACTTTC

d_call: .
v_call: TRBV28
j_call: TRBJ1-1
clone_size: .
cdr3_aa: CASRGTQFEAFF
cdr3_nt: TGTGCCAGCCGAGGGACACAATTTGAAGCTTTCTTT

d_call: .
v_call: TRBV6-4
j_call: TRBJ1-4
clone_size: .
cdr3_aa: CASSAEKLFF
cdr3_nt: TGTGCCAGTTCAGCGGAAAAACTGTTTTTT

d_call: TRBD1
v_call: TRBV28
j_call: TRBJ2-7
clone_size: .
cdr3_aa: CASSLVAGGYEQYF
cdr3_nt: TGTGCCAGCAGTTTAGTGGCAGGGGGCTACGAGCAGTACTTC

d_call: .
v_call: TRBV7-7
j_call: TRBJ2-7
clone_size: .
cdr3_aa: CASSPGPGNEQYF
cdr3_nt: TGTGCTAGCAGCCCCGGCCCGGGGAACGAGCAGTACTTC

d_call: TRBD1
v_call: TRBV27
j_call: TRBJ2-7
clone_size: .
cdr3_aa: CASSRKRDSAYEQYF
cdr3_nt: TGTGCCAGCAGCCGAAAGAGGGACAGTGCCTACGAGCAGTACTTC

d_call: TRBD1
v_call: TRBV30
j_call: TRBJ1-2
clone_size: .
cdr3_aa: CAEHRGNYGYTF
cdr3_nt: TGTGCCGAGCACAGGGGTAACTATGGCTACACCTTC

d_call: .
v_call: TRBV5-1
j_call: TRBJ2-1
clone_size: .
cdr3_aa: CASSSDLLSYNEQFF
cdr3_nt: TGCGCCAGCAGCTCGGACTTACTCTCCTACAATGAGCAGTTCTTC

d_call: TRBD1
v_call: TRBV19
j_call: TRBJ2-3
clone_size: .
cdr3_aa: CASSMLGTGVGDTQYF
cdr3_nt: TGTGCCAGTAGTATGCTTGGGACAGGGGTAGGAGATACGCAGTATTTT

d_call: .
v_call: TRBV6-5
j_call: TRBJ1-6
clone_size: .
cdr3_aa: CASRQGLSHNSPLHF
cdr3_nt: TGTGCCAGCAGACAGGGTCTCTCGCATAATTCACCCCTCCACTTT

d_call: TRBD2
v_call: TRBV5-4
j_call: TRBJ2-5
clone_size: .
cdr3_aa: CASSFTSSGWGYQETQYF
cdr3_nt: TGTGCCAGCAGCTTTACGTCTAGCGGGTGGGGGTACCAAGAGACCCAGTACTTC

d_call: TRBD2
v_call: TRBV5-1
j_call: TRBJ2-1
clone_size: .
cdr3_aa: CASKSGGSYNEQFF
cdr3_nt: TGCGCCAGCAAGTCGGGGGGCTCCTACAATGAGCAGTTCTTC

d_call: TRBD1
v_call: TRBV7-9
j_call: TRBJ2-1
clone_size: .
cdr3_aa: CASSLEAGTGAYNEQFF
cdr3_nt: TGTGCCAGCAGCTTAGAAGCCGGGACAGGGGCCTACAATGAGCAGTTCTTC

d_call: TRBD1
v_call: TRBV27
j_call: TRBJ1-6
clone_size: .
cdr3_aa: CASSSGQAPNSPLHF
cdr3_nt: TGTGCCAGCAGTTCCGGACAGGCTCCTAATTCACCCCTCCACTTT

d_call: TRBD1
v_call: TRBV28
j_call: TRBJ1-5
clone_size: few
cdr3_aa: CASSQIRDRGNQPQHF
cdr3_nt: TGTGCCAGCAGTCAAATTCGCGACAGGGGCAATCAGCCCCAGCATTTT

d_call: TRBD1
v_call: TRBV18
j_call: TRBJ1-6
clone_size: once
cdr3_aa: CASSPGQINSPLHF
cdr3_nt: TGTGCCAGCTCACCGGGACAGATAAATTCACCCCTCCACTTT

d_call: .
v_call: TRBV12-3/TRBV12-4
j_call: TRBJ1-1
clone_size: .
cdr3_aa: CASSFRGNTEAFF
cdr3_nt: TGTGCCAGCAGTTTTCGCGGGAACACTGAAGCTTTCTTT

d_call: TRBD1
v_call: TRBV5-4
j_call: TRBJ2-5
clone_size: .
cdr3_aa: CASSRDRETQYF
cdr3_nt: TGTGCCAGCAGCCGGGACAGGGAGACCCAGTACTTC

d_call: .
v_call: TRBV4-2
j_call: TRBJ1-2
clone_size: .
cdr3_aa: CASSQDLRVYGYTF
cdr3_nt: TGTGCCAGCAGCCAAGATCTCAGGGTCTATGGCTACACCTTC

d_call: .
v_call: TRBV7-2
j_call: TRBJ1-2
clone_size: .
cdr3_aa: CASSQGWIGYTF
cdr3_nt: TGTGCCAGCAGCCAGGGGTGGATTGGCTACACCTTC

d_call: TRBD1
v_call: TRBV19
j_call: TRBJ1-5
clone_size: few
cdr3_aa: CASSIETGTGNQPQHF
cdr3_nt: TGTGCCAGTAGTATAGAGACAGGGACTGGCAATCAGCCCCAGCATTTT

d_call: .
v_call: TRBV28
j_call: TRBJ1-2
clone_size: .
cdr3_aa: CASNLRDTYGYTF
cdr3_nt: TGTGCCAGCAACCTCCGGGACACCTATGGCTACACCTTC

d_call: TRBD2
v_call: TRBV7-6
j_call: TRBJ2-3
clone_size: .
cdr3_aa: CASSSTSVGRTDTQYF
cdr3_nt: TGTGCCAGCAGCAGTACTAGCGTGGGTCGCACAGATACGCAGTATTTT

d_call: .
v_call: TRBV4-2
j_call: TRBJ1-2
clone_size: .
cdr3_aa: CASSQVAGDGYTF
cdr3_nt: TGTGCCAGCAGCCAAGTAGCGGGGGATGGCTACACCTTC

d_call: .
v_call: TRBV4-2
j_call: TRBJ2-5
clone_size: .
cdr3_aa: CASSQDIPGSGETQYF
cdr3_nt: TGTGCCAGCAGCCAAGATATCCCAGGGTCAGGAGAGACCCAGTACTTC

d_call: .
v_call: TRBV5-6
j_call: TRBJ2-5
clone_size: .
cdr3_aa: CASSLANGLQETQYF
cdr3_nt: TGTGCCAGCAGCTTGGCAAATGGACTCCAAGAGACCCAGTACTTC

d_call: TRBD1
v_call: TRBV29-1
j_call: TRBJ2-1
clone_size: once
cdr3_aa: CSGHRGALGEQFF
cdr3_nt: TGCAGCGGACACAGGGGGGCCTTAGGTGAGCAGTTCTTC

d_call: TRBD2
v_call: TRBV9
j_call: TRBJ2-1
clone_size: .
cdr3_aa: CASSVSGRAINEQFF
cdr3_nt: TGTGCCAGCAGCGTTAGCGGGAGGGCCATTAATGAGCAGTTCTTC

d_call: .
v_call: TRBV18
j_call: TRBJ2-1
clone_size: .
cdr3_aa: CASSPRAGYNEQFF
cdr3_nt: TGTGCCAGCTCACCGAGGGCAGGTTACAATGAGCAGTTCTTC

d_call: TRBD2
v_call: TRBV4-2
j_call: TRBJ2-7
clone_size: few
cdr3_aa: CASSQTGTSGADEQYF
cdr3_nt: TGTGCCAGCAGCCAAACTGGGACTAGCGGGGCCGACGAGCAGTACTTC

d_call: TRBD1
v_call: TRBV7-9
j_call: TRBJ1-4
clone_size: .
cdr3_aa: CASSPQTGNGEKLFF
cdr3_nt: TGTGCCAGCAGCCCACAGACAGGGAATGGTGAAAAACTGTTTTTT

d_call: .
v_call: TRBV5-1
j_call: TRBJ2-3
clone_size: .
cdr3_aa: CASSLVSGLNTDTQYF
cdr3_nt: TGCGCCAGCAGCCTAGTCTCGGGACTCAACACAGATACGCAGTATTTT

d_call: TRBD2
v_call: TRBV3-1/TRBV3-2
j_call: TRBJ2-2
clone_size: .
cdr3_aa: CASRTTSGRAWTGELFF
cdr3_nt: TGTGCCAGCAGGACAACTAGCGGGAGGGCGTGGACCGGGGAGCTGTTTTTT

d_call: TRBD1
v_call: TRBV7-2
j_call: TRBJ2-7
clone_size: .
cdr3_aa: CASSLTPGQGSYEQYF
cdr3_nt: TGTGCCAGCAGCTTAACCCCGGGACAGGGCTCCTACGAGCAGTACTTC

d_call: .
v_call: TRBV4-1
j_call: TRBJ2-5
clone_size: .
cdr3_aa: CASRPGLRGSGTQYF
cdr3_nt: TGCGCCAGCAGGCCGGGACTCCGAGGGAGTGGGACCCAGTACTTC

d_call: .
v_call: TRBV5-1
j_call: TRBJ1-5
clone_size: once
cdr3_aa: CASSLSAAGNQPQHF
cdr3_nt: TGCGCCAGCAGCTTGAGCGCGGCAGGCAATCAGCCCCAGCATTTT

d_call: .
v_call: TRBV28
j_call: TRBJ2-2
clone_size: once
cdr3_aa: CASATSYANTGELFF
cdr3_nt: TGTGCCAGCGCAACCAGTTACGCGAACACCGGGGAGCTGTTTTTT

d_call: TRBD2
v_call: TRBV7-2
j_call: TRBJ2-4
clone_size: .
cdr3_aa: CASSTGLAGGAKNIQYF
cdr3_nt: TGTGCCAGCAGCACGGGACTAGCGGGAGGGGCCAAAAACATTCAGTACTTC

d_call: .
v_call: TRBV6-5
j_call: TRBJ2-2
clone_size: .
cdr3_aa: CASSLDTSNTGELFF
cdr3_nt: TGTGCCAGCAGTTTGGACACGTCGAACACCGGGGAGCTGTTTTTT

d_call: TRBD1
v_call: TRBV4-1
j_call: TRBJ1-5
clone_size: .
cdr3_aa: CASSQDTGALLNQPQHF
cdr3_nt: TGCGCCAGCAGCCAAGATACAGGGGCCTTACTTAATCAGCCCCAGCATTTT

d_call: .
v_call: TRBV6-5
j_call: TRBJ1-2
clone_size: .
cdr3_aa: CASGGALGYTF
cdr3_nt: TGTGCCAGCGGGGGGGCGCTTGGCTACACCTTC

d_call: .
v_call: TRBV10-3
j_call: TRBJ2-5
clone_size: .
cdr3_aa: CAITAGTSQETQYF
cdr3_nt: TGTGCCATCACCGCCGGGACTTCACAAGAGACCCAGTACTTC

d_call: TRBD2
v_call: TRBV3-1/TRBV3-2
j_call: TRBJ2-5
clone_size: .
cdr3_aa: CASSQHSGSRSMAQQETQYF
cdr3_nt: TGTGCCAGCAGCCAACATAGCGGGAGTCGGAGCATGGCCCAGCAAGAGACCCAGTACTTC

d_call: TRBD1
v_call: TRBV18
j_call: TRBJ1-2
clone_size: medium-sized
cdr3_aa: CASSPPTGVGYTF
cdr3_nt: TGTGCCAGCTCACCACCGACAGGGGTCGGCTACACCTTC

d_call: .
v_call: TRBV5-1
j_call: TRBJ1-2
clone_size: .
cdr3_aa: CASRTGTRKDYGYTF
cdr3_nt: TGCGCCAGCAGAACCGGGACTAGAAAGGACTATGGCTACACCTTC

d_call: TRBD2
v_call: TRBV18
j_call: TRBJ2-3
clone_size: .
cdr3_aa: CASSRSGGRSTDTQYF
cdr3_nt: TGTGCCAGCTCCCGGAGCGGGGGGAGAAGCACAGATACGCAGTATTTT

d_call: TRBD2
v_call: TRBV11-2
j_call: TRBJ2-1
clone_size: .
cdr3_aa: CASSLRGTSGRRGSEQFF
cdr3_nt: TGTGCCAGCAGCCTCAGAGGAACTAGCGGGAGAAGGGGGAGTGAGCAGTTCTTC

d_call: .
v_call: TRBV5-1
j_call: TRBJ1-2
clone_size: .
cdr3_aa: CASSLTGFTGYTF
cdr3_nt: TGCGCCAGCAGCTTGACAGGTTTCACAGGCTACACCTTC

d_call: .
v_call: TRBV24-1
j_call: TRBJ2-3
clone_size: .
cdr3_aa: CATSDPRTRTDTQYF
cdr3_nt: TGTGCCACCAGTGACCCCCGGACTCGCACAGATACGCAGTATTTT

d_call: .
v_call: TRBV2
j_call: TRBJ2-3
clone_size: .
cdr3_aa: CASFFADSRTQYF
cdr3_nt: TGTGCCAGTTTCTTCGCAGACAGTAGGACGCAGTATTTT

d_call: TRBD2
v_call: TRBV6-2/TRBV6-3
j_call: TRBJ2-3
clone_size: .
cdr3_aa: CASSKVTSGIFRTDTQYF
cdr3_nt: TGTGCCAGCAGCAAGGTCACTAGCGGGATTTTTAGGACAGATACGCAGTATTTT

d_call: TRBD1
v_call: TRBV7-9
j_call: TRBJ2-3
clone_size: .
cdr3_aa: CASSYDRGSWADTQYF
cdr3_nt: TGTGCCAGCAGCTACGACAGGGGGTCATGGGCAGATACGCAGTATTTT

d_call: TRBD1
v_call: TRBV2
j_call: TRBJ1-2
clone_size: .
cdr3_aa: CASRTTGGVYGYTF
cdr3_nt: TGTGCCAGCAGAACAACAGGGGGCGTTTATGGCTACACCTTC